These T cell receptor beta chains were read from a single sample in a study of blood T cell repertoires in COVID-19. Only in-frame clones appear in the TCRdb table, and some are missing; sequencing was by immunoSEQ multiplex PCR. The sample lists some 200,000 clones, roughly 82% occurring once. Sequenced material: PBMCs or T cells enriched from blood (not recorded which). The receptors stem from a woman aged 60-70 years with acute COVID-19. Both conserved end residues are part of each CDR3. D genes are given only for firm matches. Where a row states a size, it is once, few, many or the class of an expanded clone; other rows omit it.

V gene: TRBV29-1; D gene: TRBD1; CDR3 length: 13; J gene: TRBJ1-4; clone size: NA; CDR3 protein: CSVEGGTGEKLFF; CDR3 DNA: TGCAGCGTTGAAGGGGGGACAGGTGAAAAACTGTTTTTT
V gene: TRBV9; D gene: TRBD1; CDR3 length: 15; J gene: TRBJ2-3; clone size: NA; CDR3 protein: CASSVEGAPTDTQYF; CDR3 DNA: TGTGCCAGCAGCGTAGAGGGGGCACCCACAGATACGCAGTATTTT
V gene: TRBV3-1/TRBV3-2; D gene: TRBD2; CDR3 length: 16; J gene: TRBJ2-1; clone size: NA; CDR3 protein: CASSQDSGLRDNEQFF; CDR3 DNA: TGTGCCAGCAGCCAAGATTCGGGACTAAGGGACAATGAGCAGTTCTTC
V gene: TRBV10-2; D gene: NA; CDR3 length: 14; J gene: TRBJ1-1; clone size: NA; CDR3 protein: CASSDILLNTEAFF; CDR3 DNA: TGCGCCAGCAGTGATATCTTGTTGAACACTGAAGCTTTCTTT
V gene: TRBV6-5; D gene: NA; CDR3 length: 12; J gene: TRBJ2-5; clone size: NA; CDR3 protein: CASSQYQETQYF; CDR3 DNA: TGTGCCAGCAGTCAGTACCAAGAGACCCAGTACTTC
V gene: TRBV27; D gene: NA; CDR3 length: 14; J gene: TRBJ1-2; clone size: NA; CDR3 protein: CASSSVGVFYGYTF; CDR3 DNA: TGTGCCAGCAGTTCGGTCGGGGTATTCTATGGCTACACCTTC
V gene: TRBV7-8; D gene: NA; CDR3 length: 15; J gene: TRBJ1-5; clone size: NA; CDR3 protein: CASSRDSGGNQPQHF; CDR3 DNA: TGTGCCAGCAGCCGGGACTCCGGGGGGAATCAGCCCCAGCATTTT
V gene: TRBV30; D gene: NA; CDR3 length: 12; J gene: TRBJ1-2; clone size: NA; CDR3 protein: CAWSAGVYGYTF; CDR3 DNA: TGTGCCTGGAGCGCGGGGGTATATGGCTACACCTTC
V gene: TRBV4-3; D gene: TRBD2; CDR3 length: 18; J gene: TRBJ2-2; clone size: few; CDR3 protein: CASSQDRGASGLTGELFF; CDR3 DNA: TGCGCCAGCAGCCAAGATAGGGGTGCTAGCGGGTTGACCGGGGAGCTGTTTTTT
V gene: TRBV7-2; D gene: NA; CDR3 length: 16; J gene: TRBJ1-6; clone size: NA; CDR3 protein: CASSLQGVRLRSPLHF; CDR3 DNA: TGTGCCAGCAGCTTACAGGGCGTCCGGCTCCGGTCACCCCTCCACTTT
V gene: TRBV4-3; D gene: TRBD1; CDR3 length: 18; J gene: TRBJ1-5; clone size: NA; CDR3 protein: CASSQDIPGGAGDQPQHF; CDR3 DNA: TGCGCCAGCAGCCAAGATATCCCAGGGGGCGCGGGCGATCAGCCCCAGCATTTT
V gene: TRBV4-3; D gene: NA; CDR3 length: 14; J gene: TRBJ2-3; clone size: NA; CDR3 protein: CASSQGGGTDTQYF; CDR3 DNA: TGCGCCAGCAGCCAAGGTGGGGGGACAGATACGCAGTATTTT
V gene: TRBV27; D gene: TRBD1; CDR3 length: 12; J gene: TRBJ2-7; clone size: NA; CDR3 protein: CASSRQGSEQYF; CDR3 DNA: TGTGCCAGCAGTCGACAGGGTAGCGAGCAGTACTTC
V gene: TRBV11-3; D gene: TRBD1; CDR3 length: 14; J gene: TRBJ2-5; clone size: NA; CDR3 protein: CASSLVAGGETQYF; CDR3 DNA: TGTGCCAGCAGCTTAGTGGCAGGGGGAGAGACCCAGTACTTC
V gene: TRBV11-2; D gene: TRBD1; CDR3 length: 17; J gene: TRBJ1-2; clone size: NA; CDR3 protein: CASSRTGTGGGWSGYTF; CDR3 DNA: TGTGCCAGCAGCCGCACCGGGACAGGGGGTGGGTGGAGTGGCTACACCTTC
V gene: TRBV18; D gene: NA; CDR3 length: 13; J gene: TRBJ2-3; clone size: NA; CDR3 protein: CASSRLTTDTQYF; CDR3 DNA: TGTGCCAGCTCACGTCTTACTACAGATACGCAGTATTTT
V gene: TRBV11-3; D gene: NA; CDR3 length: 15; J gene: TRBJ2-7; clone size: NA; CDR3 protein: CASSLTGTPSYEQYF; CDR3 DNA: TGTGCCAGCAGCTTAACCGGGACACCATCCTACGAGCAGTACTTC
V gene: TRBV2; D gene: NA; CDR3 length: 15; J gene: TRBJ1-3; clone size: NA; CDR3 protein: CASIMRSLSGNTIYF; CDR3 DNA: TGTGCCAGCATAATGCGGAGCCTCTCTGGAAACACCATATATTTT
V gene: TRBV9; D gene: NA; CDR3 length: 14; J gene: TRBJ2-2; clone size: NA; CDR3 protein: CASARDTNTGELFF; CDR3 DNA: TGTGCCAGCGCAAGGGACACGAACACCGGGGAGCTGTTTTTT
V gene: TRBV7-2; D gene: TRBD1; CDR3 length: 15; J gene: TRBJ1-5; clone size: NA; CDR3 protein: CASSLGGQGGQPQHF; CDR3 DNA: TGTGCCAGCAGCTTAGGGGGACAGGGAGGGCAGCCCCAGCATTTT
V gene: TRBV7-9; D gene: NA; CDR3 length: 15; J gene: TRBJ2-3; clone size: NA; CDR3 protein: CASIQTRGGADTQYF; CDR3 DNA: TGTGCCAGCATCCAAACCAGGGGCGGAGCAGATACGCAGTATTTT
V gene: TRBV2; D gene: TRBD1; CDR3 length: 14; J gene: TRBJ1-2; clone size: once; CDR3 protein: CASSGGQGGYGYTF; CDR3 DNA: TGTGCCAGCAGTGGCGGACAGGGGGGCTATGGCTACACCTTC
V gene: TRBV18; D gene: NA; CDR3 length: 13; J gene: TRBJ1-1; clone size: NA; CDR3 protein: CASSPLGDTEAFF; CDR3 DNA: TGTGCCAGCTCACCCCTAGGGGACACTGAAGCTTTCTTT
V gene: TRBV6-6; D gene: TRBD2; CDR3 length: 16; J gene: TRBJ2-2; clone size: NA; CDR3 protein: CASSKGVSGSTGELFF; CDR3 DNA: TGTGCCAGCAGTAAAGGGGTTAGCGGGTCGACCGGGGAGCTGTTTTTT
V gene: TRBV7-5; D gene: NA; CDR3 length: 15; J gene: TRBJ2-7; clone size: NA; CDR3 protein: CARSPRWAGPYEQYF; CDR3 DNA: TGTGCCAGAAGCCCACGATGGGCGGGACCCTACGAGCAGTACTTC
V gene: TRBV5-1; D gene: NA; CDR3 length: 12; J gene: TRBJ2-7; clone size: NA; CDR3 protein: CASSASSYEQYF; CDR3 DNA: TGCGCCAGCAGCGCTAGTTCCTACGAGCAGTACTTC
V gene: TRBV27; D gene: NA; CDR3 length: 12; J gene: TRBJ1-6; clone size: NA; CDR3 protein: CASSPNNSPLHF; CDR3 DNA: TGTGCCAGCAGTCCAAATAATTCACCCCTCCACTTT
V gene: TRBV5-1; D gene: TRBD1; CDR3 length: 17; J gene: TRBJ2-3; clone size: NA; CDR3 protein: CASSLVPDRGNTDTQYF; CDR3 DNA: TGCGCCAGCAGCTTGGTACCGGACAGGGGAAACACAGATACGCAGTATTTT
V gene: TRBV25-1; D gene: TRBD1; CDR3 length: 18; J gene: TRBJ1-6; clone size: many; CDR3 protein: CASGGQGAKASYNSPLHF; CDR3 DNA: TGTGCCTCGGGGGGACAGGGGGCTAAGGCCTCCTATAATTCACCCCTCCACTTT
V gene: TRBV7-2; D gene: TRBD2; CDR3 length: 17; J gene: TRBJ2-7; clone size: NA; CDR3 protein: CASSLSGLAGGAYEQYF; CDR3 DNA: TGTGCCAGCAGCTTATCGGGACTAGCGGGAGGAGCCTACGAGCAGTACTTC
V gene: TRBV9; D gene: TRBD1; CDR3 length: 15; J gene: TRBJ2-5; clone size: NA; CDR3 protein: CASSFRDRVSETQYF; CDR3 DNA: TGTGCCAGCAGCTTCCGGGACAGGGTGTCAGAGACCCAGTACTTC
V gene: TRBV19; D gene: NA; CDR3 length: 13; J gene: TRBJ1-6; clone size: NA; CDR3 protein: CARPGGSNSPLHF; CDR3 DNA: TGTGCCAGACCCGGGGGATCTAATTCACCCCTCCACTTT
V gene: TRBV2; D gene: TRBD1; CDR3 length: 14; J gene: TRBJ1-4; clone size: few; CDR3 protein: CASRGTGKNEKLFF; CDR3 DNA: TGTGCCAGCAGGGGGACAGGGAAAAATGAAAAACTGTTTTTT
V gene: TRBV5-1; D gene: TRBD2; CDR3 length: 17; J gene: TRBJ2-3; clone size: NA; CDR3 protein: CASSVGLAGGSTDTQYF; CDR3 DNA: TGCGCCAGCAGCGTGGGACTAGCGGGAGGTAGCACAGATACGCAGTATTTT
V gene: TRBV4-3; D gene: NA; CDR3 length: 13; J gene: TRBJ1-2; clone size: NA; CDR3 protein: CASSQAGPSGYTF; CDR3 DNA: TGCGCCAGCAGCCAAGCGGGTCCGTCGGGCTACACCTTC
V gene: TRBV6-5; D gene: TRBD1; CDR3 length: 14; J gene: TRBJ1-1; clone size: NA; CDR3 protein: CASSPDRVLTEAFF; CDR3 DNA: TGTGCCAGCAGTCCGGACAGGGTACTGACTGAAGCTTTCTTT
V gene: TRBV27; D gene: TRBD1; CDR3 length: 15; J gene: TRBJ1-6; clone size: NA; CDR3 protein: CASSAGTVTNSPLHF; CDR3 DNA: TGTGCCAGCAGTGCCGGGACAGTTACTAATTCACCCCTCCACTTT
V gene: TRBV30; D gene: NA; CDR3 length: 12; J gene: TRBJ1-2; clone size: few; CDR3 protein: CAYRTSPYGYTF; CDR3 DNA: TGTGCCTACCGGACTTCCCCCTATGGCTACACCTTC